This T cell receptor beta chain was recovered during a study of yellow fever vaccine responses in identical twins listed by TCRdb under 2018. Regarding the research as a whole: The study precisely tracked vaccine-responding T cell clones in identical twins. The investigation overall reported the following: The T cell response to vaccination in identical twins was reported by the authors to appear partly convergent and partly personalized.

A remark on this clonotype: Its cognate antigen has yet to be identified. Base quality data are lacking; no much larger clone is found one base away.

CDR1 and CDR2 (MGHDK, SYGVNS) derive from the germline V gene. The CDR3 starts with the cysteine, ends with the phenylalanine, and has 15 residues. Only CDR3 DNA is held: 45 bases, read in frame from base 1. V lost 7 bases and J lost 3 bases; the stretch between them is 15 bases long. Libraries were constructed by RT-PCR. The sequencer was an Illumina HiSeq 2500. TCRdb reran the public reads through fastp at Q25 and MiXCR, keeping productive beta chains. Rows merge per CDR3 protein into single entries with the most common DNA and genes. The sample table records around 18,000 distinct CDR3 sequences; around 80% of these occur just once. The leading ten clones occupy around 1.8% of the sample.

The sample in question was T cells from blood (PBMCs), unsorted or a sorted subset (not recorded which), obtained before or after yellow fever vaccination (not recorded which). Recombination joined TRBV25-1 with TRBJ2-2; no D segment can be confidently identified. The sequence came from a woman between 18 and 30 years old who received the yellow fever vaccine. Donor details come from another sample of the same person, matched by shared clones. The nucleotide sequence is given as TGTGCCAGCACCCCAGGAAGTAGGGACACCGGGGAGCTGTTTTTT. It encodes CASTPGSRDTGELFF.